This T cell receptor (beta chain) originates from a study of early T cells in non-severe SARS-CoV-2 infection. The wider study: Investigators sequenced bulk RNA drawn from unsorted whole blood, and chains remained unpaired. The study, taken as a whole, reports: VDJdb-based matching was biased toward anti-spike CD8 responses and missed private and CD4 specificities.

Unique molecular identifiers tagged individual cDNA molecules. TCRdb re-analysed the 5' RACE reads in MiXCR, keeping a single row per CDR3 protein. This table holds 70,000 to 85,000 distinct CDR3 sequences, roughly 12% found once. This CDR3 spans 15 amino acids. This clonotype occurred many times. Its antigen is not known. The receptor was derived from an adult who was a healthcare worker with PCR-confirmed SARS-CoV-2 infection or an uninfected control (not recorded which). The donor label of this sample is uncertain. The J gene is TRBJ1-3, the V gene TRBV12-2. TRBV12-2 is a pseudogene locus. Sequencing used whole blood, obtained at baseline. Here the CDR3 DNA reads TGTGCAAGTCGCTTAGTGACAAACTCTGGAAACACCATATATTTT. The encoded protein is CASRLVTNSGNTIYF.